This T cell receptor beta chain is drawn from a study of cytotoxic CD8 clonotypes in ibrutinib-treated CLL. The study, taken as a whole, reports: Among the clonotypes, public ones were uncommon and contracted or held stable on treatment.

Trimming stripped 2 bases from V and 2 bases from J, with 4 bases between. CDR1 and CDR2 (germline): MNHNY, SVGAGI (reference sequence). CDR3 length equals 13 residues. This clone was seen only a few times. What it binds is not known. This CDR3 is also generated by other DNA sequences in the sample. Only in-frame clones appear in the TCRdb table, and some are missing; sequencing was by immunoSEQ multiplex PCR. Counted here are 330,000 or so clones, around 66% occurring once; the ten biggest clones make up roughly 6.8%. The sequences come from PBMCs, collected after 36 months of ibrutinib treatment. The V gene is TRBV6-6, the J gene TRBJ1-5, with D hard to call. This TCR was recovered from a human donor with chronic lymphocytic leukemia. CDR3 loop: CASSYGGNQPQHF. CDR3 in DNA: TGTGCCAGCAGTTACGGCGGCAATCAGCCCCAGCATTTT.